Listed below are T cell receptor beta chains from one sample, sequenced in a study of T cell changes during pregnancy in multiple sclerosis. Using immunoSEQ multiplex PCR, the repertoire was profiled, and TCRdb retains in-frame clones only, with some absent. The repertoire holds tens of thousands of clones, approximately 95% seen once, with more than 1.5% in the top ten. The sequenced sample was peripheral blood, obtained after pregnancy. Receptors originate from a female donor in good health, enrolled as a control in a pregnancy study. Each CDR3 is given with its conserved first and last residue. A D gene is named only where the DNA matches it firmly. Clone sizes are given selectively: once, few, many, or a class where the clone is expanded.

V: TRBV6-5
size: -
J: TRBJ1-1
D: -
length: 15
CDR3: CASELRRGLKTEAFF
DNA: TGTGCCAGCGAGTTGAGGCGGGGGCTGAAAACTGAAGCTTTCTTT

V: TRBV7-2
size: -
J: TRBJ2-6
D: TRBD2
length: 13
CDR3: CASRGVGANVLTF
DNA: TGTGCCAGCCGGGGGGTCGGGGCCAACGTCCTGACTTTC

V: TRBV19
size: -
J: TRBJ1-1
D: -
length: 11
CDR3: CASSRGLEAFF
DNA: TGTGCCAGTAGTAGGGGGCTTGAAGCTTTCTTT

V: TRBV7-2
size: -
J: TRBJ1-2
D: TRBD1
length: 14
CDR3: CASSSQTGGHGYTF
DNA: TGTGCCAGCAGCTCCCAGACAGGGGGCCATGGCTACACCTTC

V: TRBV4-1
size: -
J: TRBJ2-7
D: -
length: 13
CDR3: CASSEGHRYEQYF
DNA: TGCGCCAGCAGTGAAGGACACCGATACGAGCAGTACTTC

V: TRBV5-6
size: -
J: TRBJ2-7
D: TRBD1
length: 15
CDR3: CASSRTGTVSYEQYF
DNA: TGTGCCAGCAGCCGTACCGGGACAGTCTCCTACGAGCAGTACTTC

V: TRBV5-1
size: -
J: TRBJ2-7
D: TRBD2
length: 15
CDR3: CASSFYAGGSYEQYF
DNA: TGCGCCAGCAGCTTTTATGCGGGAGGCTCCTACGAGCAGTACTTC

V: TRBV27
size: -
J: TRBJ2-5
D: -
length: 14
CDR3: CASSLTVFQETQYF
DNA: TGTGCCAGCAGTTTAACAGTATTTCAAGAGACCCAGTACTTC

V: TRBV7-9
size: -
J: TRBJ2-7
D: TRBD2
length: 17
CDR3: CASSTHGTSGRKYEQYF
DNA: TGTGCCAGCAGCACTCACGGGACTAGCGGGAGAAAGTACGAGCAGTACTTC

V: TRBV27
size: -
J: TRBJ1-2
D: TRBD1
length: 14
CDR3: CASSTLQGAGGYTF
DNA: TGTGCCAGCAGTACTCTACAGGGGGCGGGAGGCTACACCTTC

V: TRBV19
size: -
J: TRBJ1-1
D: TRBD1
length: 15
CDR3: CASSSDRDRVRGAFF
DNA: TGTGCCAGTAGTTCCGACCGGGACAGGGTAAGAGGAGCTTTCTTT

V: TRBV15
size: -
J: TRBJ2-1
D: TRBD2
length: 17
CDR3: CATSTAGGKMSYNEQFF
DNA: TGTGCCACCAGCACAGCGGGAGGGAAGATGTCCTACAATGAGCAGTTCTTC

V: TRBV5-1
size: -
J: TRBJ2-7
D: -
length: 14
CDR3: CASSWVRGWNEQYF
DNA: TGCGCCAGCAGCTGGGTTAGGGGTTGGAACGAGCAGTACTTC

V: TRBV5-1
size: -
J: TRBJ1-1
D: TRBD1
length: 13
CDR3: CASSRGTGSEAFF
DNA: TGCGCCAGCAGCCGAGGGACAGGCTCTGAAGCTTTCTTT

V: TRBV27
size: -
J: TRBJ2-7
D: TRBD2
length: 16
CDR3: CASSFQSGRSLYEQYF
DNA: TGTGCCAGCAGTTTCCAGAGCGGGAGGTCACTCTACGAGCAGTACTTC

V: TRBV6-1
size: -
J: TRBJ2-7
D: TRBD2
length: 15
CDR3: CASSDWRETFYEQYF
DNA: TGTGCCAGCAGTGATTGGCGGGAGACTTTCTACGAGCAGTACTTC

V: TRBV15
size: -
J: TRBJ2-2
D: -
length: 16
CDR3: CATSREVQTYTGELFF
DNA: TGTGCCACCAGCAGAGAGGTACAGACGTACACCGGGGAGCTGTTTTTT

V: TRBV2
size: -
J: TRBJ2-5
D: -
length: 12
CDR3: CATRGLSETQYF
DNA: TGTGCCACCCGCGGCCTATCGGAGACCCAGTACTTC

V: TRBV7-9
size: -
J: TRBJ2-7
D: TRBD2
length: 13
CDR3: CASGTSTSYEQYF
DNA: TGTGCCAGCGGGACTAGCACTTCCTACGAGCAGTACTTC

V: TRBV19
size: -
J: TRBJ2-7
D: -
length: 18
CDR3: CASSPHPLAEGSSYEQYF
DNA: TGTGCCAGTAGTCCACACCCGCTGGCGGAGGGGAGCTCCTACGAGCAGTACTTC

V: TRBV5-1
size: -
J: TRBJ2-7
D: -
length: 14
CDR3: CASSTGPGSYEQYF
DNA: TGCGCCAGCAGTACAGGGCCCGGAAGCTACGAGCAGTACTTC

V: TRBV7-2
size: -
J: TRBJ2-7
D: TRBD2
length: 15
CDR3: CASSLTSGSGYEQYF
DNA: TGTGCCAGCAGCCTGACTAGCGGGAGTGGTTACGAGCAGTACTTC

V: TRBV9
size: -
J: TRBJ2-2
D: -
length: 16
CDR3: CASSVDWAGVAGELFF
DNA: TGTGCCAGCAGCGTCGACTGGGCAGGGGTCGCCGGGGAGCTGTTTTTT

V: TRBV6-6
size: -
J: TRBJ2-2
D: TRBD1
length: 15
CDR3: CASIYRDRGAGELFF
DNA: TGTGCCAGCATTTACCGGGACAGGGGGGCCGGGGAGCTGTTTTTT

V: TRBV29-1
size: -
J: TRBJ2-7
D: TRBD1
length: 16
CDR3: CSVEGGQGAYLNEQYF
DNA: TGCAGCGTTGAAGGGGGGCAGGGGGCGTATCTTAACGAGCAGTACTTC

V: TRBV5-1
size: -
J: TRBJ2-7
D: TRBD2
length: 17
CDR3: CASSLEAHGLDSDEQYF
DNA: TGCGCCAGCAGCTTGGAAGCCCACGGACTAGATAGTGACGAGCAGTACTTC

V: TRBV15
size: -
J: TRBJ2-3
D: -
length: 12
CDR3: CATSRDRDTQYF
DNA: TGTGCCACCAGCAGAGACCGAGATACGCAGTATTTT

V: TRBV6-6
size: -
J: TRBJ2-7
D: -
length: 14
CDR3: CASSYSDSAYEQYF
DNA: TGTGCCAGCAGTTACTCGGACAGTGCCTACGAGCAGTACTTC

V: TRBV10-3
size: -
J: TRBJ2-5
D: -
length: 15
CDR3: CAISRNQDSGETQYF
DNA: TGTGCCATCAGTCGTAACCAGGACTCCGGGGAGACCCAGTACTTC

V: TRBV6-5
size: -
J: TRBJ2-7
D: -
length: 16
CDR3: CASSSHHAGLTYEQYF
DNA: TGTGCCAGCAGTTCTCACCATGCGGGCCTGACCTACGAGCAGTACTTC

V: TRBV11-2
size: -
J: TRBJ1-1
D: -
length: 15
CDR3: CASSSRLRTEPEAFF
DNA: TGTGCCAGCAGCTCTCGACTTCGGACAGAGCCTGAAGCTTTCTTT

V: TRBV18
size: -
J: TRBJ1-5
D: -
length: 15
CDR3: CASSRTGGGDQPQHF
DNA: TGTGCCAGCTCACGCACAGGTGGCGGAGATCAGCCCCAGCATTTT

V: TRBV9
size: -
J: TRBJ2-1
D: TRBD2
length: 16
CDR3: CASSPGSRLAGEEQFF
DNA: TGTGCCAGCAGCCCAGGGTCGAGACTAGCGGGAGAAGAGCAGTTCTTC

V: TRBV6-5
size: -
J: TRBJ2-7
D: -
length: 15
CDR3: CASRPKAGGPYEQYF
DNA: TGTGCCAGCAGGCCCAAGGCTGGAGGTCCCTACGAGCAGTACTTC

V: TRBV6-5
size: once
J: TRBJ2-2
D: -
length: 14
CDR3: CASSPGERAGELFF
DNA: TGTGCCAGCAGTCCCGGGGAGAGGGCCGGGGAGCTGTTTTTT

V: TRBV27
size: -
J: TRBJ2-7
D: -
length: 15
CDR3: CASGLDRLNSYEQYF
DNA: TGTGCCAGCGGGCTTGACAGGCTGAACTCCTACGAGCAGTACTTC

V: TRBV30
size: -
J: TRBJ2-5
D: -
length: 11
CDR3: CAWDISETQYF
DNA: TGTGCCTGGGACATTTCCGAGACCCAGTACTTC

V: TRBV6-5
size: -
J: TRBJ1-4
D: -
length: 14
CDR3: CASSVTVLSEKLFF
DNA: TGTGCCAGCAGCGTGACAGTTCTTAGCGAAAAACTGTTTTTT

V: TRBV5-5
size: -
J: TRBJ2-2
D: -
length: 13
CDR3: CASSSLVTGELFF
DNA: TGTGCCAGCAGCTCGCTAGTGACCGGGGAGCTGTTTTTT

V: TRBV29-1
size: few
J: TRBJ1-1
D: -
length: 12
CDR3: CSPKELNTEAFF
DNA: TGCAGCCCGAAGGAGCTGAACACTGAAGCTTTCTTT

V: TRBV5-1
size: -
J: TRBJ2-7
D: -
length: 14
CDR3: CASSPPPSQNKQYF
DNA: TGCGCCAGCAGCCCTCCCCCCAGTCAAAATAAGCAGTACTTC

V: TRBV27
size: -
J: TRBJ2-3
D: -
length: 15
CDR3: CASSLSVQYTDTQYF
DNA: TGTGCCAGCAGTTTATCGGTCCAGTACACAGATACGCAGTATTTT

V: TRBV15
size: -
J: TRBJ2-7
D: -
length: 14
CDR3: CATSTFGIPGEQYF
DNA: TGTGCCACCAGCACCTTCGGCATTCCGGGCGAGCAGTACTTC

V: TRBV15
size: -
J: TRBJ2-5
D: TRBD1
length: 13
CDR3: CATSRDRGETQYF
DNA: TGTGCCACCAGCAGAGACAGGGGGGAGACCCAGTACTTC

V: TRBV4-1
size: -
J: TRBJ2-7
D: TRBD2
length: 16
CDR3: CASSTRLAGVVHEQYF
DNA: TGCGCCAGCAGCACTCGACTAGCGGGAGTCGTCCACGAGCAGTACTTC

V: TRBV2
size: -
J: TRBJ2-1
D: -
length: 14
CDR3: CATINGGPGNEQFF
DNA: TGTGCCACCATCAACGGGGGGCCGGGCAATGAGCAGTTCTTC

V: TRBV2
size: -
J: TRBJ2-2
D: TRBD1
length: 16
CDR3: CASSPQGAPNTGELFF
DNA: TGTGCCAGCAGTCCTCAGGGGGCGCCGAACACCGGGGAGCTGTTTTTT

V: TRBV27
size: -
J: TRBJ1-2
D: TRBD1
length: 13
CDR3: CASKLQGREGYTF
DNA: TGTGCCAGCAAACTACAGGGGAGAGAGGGCTACACCTTC

V: TRBV4-2
size: -
J: TRBJ1-1
D: TRBD1
length: 15
CDR3: CASSQALTGGTEAFF
DNA: TGTGCCAGCAGCCAAGCCTTGACAGGGGGAACTGAAGCTTTCTTT

V: TRBV19
size: -
J: TRBJ1-5
D: TRBD1
length: 13
CDR3: CASRFRGNQPQHF
DNA: TGTGCCAGTAGGTTCAGGGGGAATCAGCCCCAGCATTTT

V: TRBV6-1
size: -
J: TRBJ1-2
D: -
length: 12
CDR3: CASSPTNYGYTF
DNA: TGTGCCAGCAGTCCCACTAACTATGGCTACACCTTC

V: TRBV2
size: -
J: TRBJ2-3
D: TRBD2
length: 15
CDR3: CASSSSGRSTDTQYF
DNA: TGTGCCAGCAGTTCTAGCGGGAGGAGCACAGATACGCAGTATTTT